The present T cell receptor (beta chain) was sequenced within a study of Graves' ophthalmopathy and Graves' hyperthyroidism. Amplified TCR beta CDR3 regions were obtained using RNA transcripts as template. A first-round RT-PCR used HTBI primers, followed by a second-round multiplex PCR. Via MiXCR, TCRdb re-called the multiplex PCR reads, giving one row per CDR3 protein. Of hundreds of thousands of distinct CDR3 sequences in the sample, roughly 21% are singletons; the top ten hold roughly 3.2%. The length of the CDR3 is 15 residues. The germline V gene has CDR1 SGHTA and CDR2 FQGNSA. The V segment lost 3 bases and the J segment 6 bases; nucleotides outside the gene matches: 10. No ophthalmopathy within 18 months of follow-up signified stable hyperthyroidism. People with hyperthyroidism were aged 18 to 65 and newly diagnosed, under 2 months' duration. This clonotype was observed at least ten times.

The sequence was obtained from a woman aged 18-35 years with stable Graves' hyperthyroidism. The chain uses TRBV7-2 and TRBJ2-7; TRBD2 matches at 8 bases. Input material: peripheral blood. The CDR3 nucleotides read TGTGCCAGCAGCTTGTCGGGACTAGGGTCGGTCGAGCAGTACTTC. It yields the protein CASSLSGLGSVEQYF.